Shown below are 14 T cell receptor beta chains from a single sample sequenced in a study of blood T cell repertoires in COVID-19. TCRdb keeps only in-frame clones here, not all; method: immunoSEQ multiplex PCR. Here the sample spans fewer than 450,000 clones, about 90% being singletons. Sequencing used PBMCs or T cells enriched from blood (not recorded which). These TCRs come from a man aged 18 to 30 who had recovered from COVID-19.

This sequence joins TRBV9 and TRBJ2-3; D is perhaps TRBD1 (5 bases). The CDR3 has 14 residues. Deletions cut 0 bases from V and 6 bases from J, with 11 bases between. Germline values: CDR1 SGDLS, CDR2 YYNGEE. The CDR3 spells CASSVGSKGDTQYF. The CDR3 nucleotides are TGTGCCAGCAGCGTAGGATCGAAGGGGGATACGCAGTATTTT.

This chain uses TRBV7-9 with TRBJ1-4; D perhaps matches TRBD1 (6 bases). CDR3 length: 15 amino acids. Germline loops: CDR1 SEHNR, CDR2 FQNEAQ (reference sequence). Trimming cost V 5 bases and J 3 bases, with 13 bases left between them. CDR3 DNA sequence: TGTGCCAGCAGCCGGTCGGGACAAGCTAATGAAAAACTGTTTTTT. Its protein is CASSRSGQANEKLFF. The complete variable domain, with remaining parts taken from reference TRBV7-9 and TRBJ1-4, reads DTGVSQNPRHKITKRGQNVTFRCDPISEHNRLYWYRQTLGQGPEFLTYFQNEAQLEKSRLLSDRFSAERPKGSFSTLEIQRTEQGDSAMYLCASSRSGQANEKLFFGSGTQLSVL.

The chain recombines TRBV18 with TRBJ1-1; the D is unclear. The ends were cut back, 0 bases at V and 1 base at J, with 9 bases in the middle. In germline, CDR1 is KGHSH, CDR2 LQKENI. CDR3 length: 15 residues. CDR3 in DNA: TGTGCCAGCTCACCACCGTCAGTTACGAACACTGAAGCTTTCTTT. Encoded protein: CASSPPSVTNTEAFF.

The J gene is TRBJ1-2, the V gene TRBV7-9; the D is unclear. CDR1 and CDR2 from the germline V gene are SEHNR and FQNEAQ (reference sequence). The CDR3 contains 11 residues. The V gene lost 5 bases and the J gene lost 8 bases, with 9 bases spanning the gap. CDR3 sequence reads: CASSRIEGYTF. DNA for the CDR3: TGTGCCAGCAGCCGCATTGAGGGCTACACCTTC.

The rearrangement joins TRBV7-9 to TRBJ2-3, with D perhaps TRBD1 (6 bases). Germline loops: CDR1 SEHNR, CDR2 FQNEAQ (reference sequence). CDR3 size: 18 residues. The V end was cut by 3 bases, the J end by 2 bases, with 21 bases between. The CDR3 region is CASSFRQALDRHTDTQYF. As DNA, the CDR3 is TGTGCCAGCAGCTTTAGACAGGCGCTGGATAGGCACACAGATACGCAGTATTTT.

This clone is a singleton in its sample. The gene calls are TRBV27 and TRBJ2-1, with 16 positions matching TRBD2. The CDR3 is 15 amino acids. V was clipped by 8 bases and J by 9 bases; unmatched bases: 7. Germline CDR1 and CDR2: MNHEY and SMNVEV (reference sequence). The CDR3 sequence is CASQGGTSGRGEQFF. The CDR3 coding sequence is TGTGCCAGCCAAGGGGGGACTAGCGGGAGGGGTGAGCAGTTCTTC.

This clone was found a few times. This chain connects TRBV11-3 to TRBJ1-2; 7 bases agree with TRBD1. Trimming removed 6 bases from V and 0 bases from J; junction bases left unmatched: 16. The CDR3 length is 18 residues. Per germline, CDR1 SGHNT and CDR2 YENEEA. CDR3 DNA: TGTGCCAGCAGAATTCGCCTGGGACAGCCAGAGCCTAACTATGGCTACACCTTC. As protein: CASRIRLGQPEPNYGYTF.

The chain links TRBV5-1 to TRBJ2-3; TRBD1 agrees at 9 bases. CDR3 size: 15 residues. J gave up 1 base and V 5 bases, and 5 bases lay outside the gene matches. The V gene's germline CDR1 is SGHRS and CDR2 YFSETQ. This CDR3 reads CASSRTGVRTDTQYF. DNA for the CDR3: TGCGCCAGCAGTCGGACAGGGGTACGCACAGATACGCAGTATTTT.

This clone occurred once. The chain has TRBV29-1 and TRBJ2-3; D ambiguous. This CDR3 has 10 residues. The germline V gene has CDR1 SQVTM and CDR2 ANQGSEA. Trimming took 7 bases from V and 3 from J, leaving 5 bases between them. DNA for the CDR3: TGCAGCGCTGCGACAGATACGCAGTATTTT. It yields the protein CSAATDTQYF.

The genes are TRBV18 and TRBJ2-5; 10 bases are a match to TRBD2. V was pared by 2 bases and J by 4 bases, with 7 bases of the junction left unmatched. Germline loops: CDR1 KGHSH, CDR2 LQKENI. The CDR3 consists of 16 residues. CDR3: CASSPVSGRALETQYF. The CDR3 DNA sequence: TGTGCCAGCTCACCAGTAAGCGGGAGGGCCCTAGAGACCCAGTACTTC.

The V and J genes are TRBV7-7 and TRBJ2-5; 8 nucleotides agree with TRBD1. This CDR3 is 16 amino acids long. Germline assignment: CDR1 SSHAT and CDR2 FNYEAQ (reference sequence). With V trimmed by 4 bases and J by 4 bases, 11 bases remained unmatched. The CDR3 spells CASSSNRQGMGETQYF. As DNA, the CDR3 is TGTGCCAGCAGCTCCAATCGACAGGGGATGGGAGAGACCCAGTACTTC.

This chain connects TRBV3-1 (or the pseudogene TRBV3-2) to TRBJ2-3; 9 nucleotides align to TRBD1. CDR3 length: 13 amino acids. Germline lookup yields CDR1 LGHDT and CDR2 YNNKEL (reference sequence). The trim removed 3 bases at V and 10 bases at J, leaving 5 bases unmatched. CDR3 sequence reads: CASSHQGQGPQYF. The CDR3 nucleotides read TGTGCCAGCAGCCACCAAGGACAGGGGCCGCAGTATTTT.

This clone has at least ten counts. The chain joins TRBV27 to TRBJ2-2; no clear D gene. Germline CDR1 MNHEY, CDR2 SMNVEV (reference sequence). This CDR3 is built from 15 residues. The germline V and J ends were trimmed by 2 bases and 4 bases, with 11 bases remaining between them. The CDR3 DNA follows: TGTGCCAGCAGTTTACGCGCTCGTAGCACCGGGGAGCTGTTTTTT. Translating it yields CASSLRARSTGELFF.

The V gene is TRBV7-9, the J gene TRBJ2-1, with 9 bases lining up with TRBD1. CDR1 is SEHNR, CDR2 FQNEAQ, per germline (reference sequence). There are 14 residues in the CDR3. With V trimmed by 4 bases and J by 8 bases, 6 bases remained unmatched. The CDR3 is CASSSQDRGYEQFF. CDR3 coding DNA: TGTGCCAGCAGCTCCCAGGACAGGGGTTATGAGCAGTTCTTC.